This T cell receptor beta chain was captured in a study of beta chain features in type 1 diabetes. Study-wide points: Shortening of TCRB CDR3s, moderate but significant, appeared in all four CD4+ subsets of Type 1 diabetes patients.

A remark on this clone: The antigen is unknown. The germline gene is not matched at one end of the junction; a read error may be the cause.

Investigators reverse transcribed all isolated RNA, so they sequenced expressed TCRB transcripts. This table comes from immunoSEQ multiplex PCR, and its TCRdb copy is limited to in-frame clones, with some not included. This table has 20,000 to 30,000 clones, approximately 69% appearing once. This clonotype originated in a man aged 18 to 35 with type 1 diabetes. The sample taken for sequencing was Tregs from blood.

The CDR3 nucleotides read TGTGCCAGCAGTGCTGTGGACGGGGAGCGGCGGAACTTC. This sequence encodes CASSAVDGERRNF. The chain uses TRBV6-1 and TRBJ2-7; D may be TRBD2 (5 bases). Per the germline V gene, CDR1 is MNHNS and CDR2 is SASEGT. CDR3 length equals 13 residues.